The sequence of this TCR beta chain was determined in a study of CD8 T cells in Susac syndrome. It was with random hexamers that 0.5 to 1 ug RNA was reverse transcribed. MiXCR was run by TCRdb on the immunoSEQ multiplex PCR reads, yielding one entry per CDR3 protein. The data contain some 110,000 distinct CDR3 sequences, around 96% of them singletons. Trimming removed 1 base from V and 8 bases from J; junction bases left unmatched: 15. This CDR3 has 18 amino acids. Looked up from germline, CDR1 is SGHTA and CDR2 is FQGNSA. This sequence originates from a human donor in good health. The chain links TRBV7-2 to TRBJ2-3, with 10 bases lining up with TRBD2. The sequenced material came from CD4+ T cells from PBMCs. Written as DNA, the CDR3 is TGTGCCAGCAGCTTAGTTGGGACTAGCGCGTCGGGTTCGCGTACGCAGTATTTT. Its translation is CASSLVGTSASGSRTQYF.